Listed here is a single T cell receptor beta chain. CDR1 and CDR2 from the germline V gene are SGHRS and YFSETQ. CDR3 size: 19 residues. This record belongs to a study of T cells expressing NK-cell markers. Study in general: It was sorted CD3+CD56+NKG2C+, CD3+CD56+NKG2C- and CD3+CD56-NKG2C+ T cells that supplied the TCR beta repertoires.

TCRdb re-called the 5' RACE reads; one entry per CDR3 protein, DNA not given. The sample table sets out about 550,000 distinct CDR3 sequences. Sequencing input: blood T cells: a sorted CD56 or NKG2C T cell subset, CD4+ or CD8+ T cells, or bulk PBMC T cells (not recorded which). The chain links TRBV5-1 to TRBJ2-6; absent DNA, TCRdb's TRBD2 call cannot be checked. The clonotype comes from a man younger than 30 in good health. CDR3 sequence reads: CASRWMGGSGRSGANVLTF.